This record covers a single T cell receptor (beta chain). Its binding antigen is unknown. No per-base quality is available; no much larger clone lies one base away. Receptor amplification or capture employed the immunoSEQ multiplex PCR assay. Imported from immuneACCESS, the table was reduced by TCRdb to in-frame sequences with V and J called. These copies leave out some clones; in studies compared against another copy, an unresolved V gene accounts for under half, and the cause of the remainder is not known. For this sample the table gives 81,000 or so clones, of which approximately 90% were detected only once. Around 3.3% of the sample is held by the ten biggest clonotypes. This sample is part of a study of T cell changes during pregnancy in multiple sclerosis (dated by TCRdb to about 2019). For the wider study: The study looked at changes in the T cell repertoire across pregnancy in women with multiple sclerosis.

CDR1 and CDR2 are drawn from the germline V gene: SGHVS, FQNEAQ. V loses 5 bases of germline sequence and J loses 5 bases, and the interval between the two ends is 12 bases. The CDR3 sequence holds 14 residues, the cysteine and phenylalanine included. The entry retains the CDR3 DNA only, 42 bases that are in frame from base 1. The chain is encoded by TRBV7-8 joined to TRBJ1-4; TRBD1 is perhaps the D gene, given 6 matching bases. The sequence derives from a female donor in good health, serving as a control in a pregnancy study. Some clones in this sample may be carry-over from other donors' samples. This specimen consisted of PBMCs, obtained in the first trimester of pregnancy. The DNA sequence is TGTGCCAGCAGCCTACAGGGAGGGAATGAAAAACTGTTTTTT. Translated, it reads CASSLQGGNEKLFF. The entire variable domain, with the stretches around the CDR3 drawn from the reference TRBV7-8 and TRBJ1-4 proteins, is GAGVSQSPRYKVAKRGQDVALRCDPISGHVSLFWYQQALGQGPEFLTYFQNEAQLDKSGLPSDRFFAERPEGSVSTLKIQRTQQEDSAVYLCASSLQGGNEKLFFGSGTQLSVL.